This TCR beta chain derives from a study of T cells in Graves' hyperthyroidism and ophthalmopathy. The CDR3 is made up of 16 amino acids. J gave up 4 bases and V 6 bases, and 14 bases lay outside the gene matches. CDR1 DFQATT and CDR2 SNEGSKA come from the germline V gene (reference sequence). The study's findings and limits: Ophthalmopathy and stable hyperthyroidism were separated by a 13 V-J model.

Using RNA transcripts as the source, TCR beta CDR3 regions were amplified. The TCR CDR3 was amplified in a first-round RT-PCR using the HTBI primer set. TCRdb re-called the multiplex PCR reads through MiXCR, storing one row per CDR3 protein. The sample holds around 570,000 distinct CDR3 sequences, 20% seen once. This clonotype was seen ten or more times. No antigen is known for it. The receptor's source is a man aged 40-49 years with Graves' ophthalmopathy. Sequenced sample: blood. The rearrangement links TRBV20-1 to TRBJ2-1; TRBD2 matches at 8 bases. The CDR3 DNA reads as TGCAGTGCCCCCCCGTTTGGGCGGGGGGCTTACAATGAGCAGTTCTTC. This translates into CSAPPFGRGAYNEQFF.